This TCR beta chain was documented in a study of identical twins. Template switching introduced a universal primer site, and the cDNA bore unique molecular identifiers. MiXCR, run by TCRdb on the 5' RACE reads, gives a single entry per CDR3 protein. The data hold 600,000 to 700,000 distinct CDR3 sequences, with around 20% observed a single time. This clonotype was detected only a few times. The antigen is undetermined. The ends lost 5 bases at V and 5 bases at J; junction bases unmatched: 6. Germline assignment: CDR1 SSHAT and CDR2 FNYEAQ (reference sequence). CDR3 length: 14 amino acids. Study-level findings and limits: Out-of-frame alpha sequences common to twins were enriched for low generation probability.

This sample was shared with a second study, whose subject was T cells expressing NK-cell markers. As reported in that work: The sequencing cohort of eight donors included seven HCMV-seropositive individuals and one seronegative individual. Clarity on HCMV specificity was lacking for the expanded NKG2C+ T cell clones.

This chain joins TRBV7-7 and TRBJ2-1, with 7 bases that match TRBD1. The clonotype originates from a young woman in good health. Sequencing input: PBMCs. The CDR3 loop reads CASSALGQNNEQFF. The DNA of the CDR3 is TGTGCCAGCAGCGCCCTGGGACAGAACAATGAGCAGTTCTTC.